The 23 T cell receptor beta chains presented below share a single source sample, sequenced in a study of CD4+ T cells in melanoma (dated 2022 in TCRdb). To prepare the library, the immunoSEQ multiplex PCR assay was applied. This immuneACCESS table, as held by TCRdb, lists in-frame sequences with V and J called but not all clones. Of the missing ones, under half trace to an unresolved V gene in checked studies; the others have no known cause. The sample table holds about 9,900 clones, of which 70% to 80% were seen once. Of the sample, roughly 22% falls within the top ten clones. Material: tumor tissue. The origin of the receptors is a human donor with melanoma.

This chain joins TRBV9 and TRBJ2-2; perhaps TRBD1 as D (6 bases). Germline assignment: CDR1 SGDLS and CDR2 YYNGEE. The V and J ends lost 0 bases and 6 bases respectively, with 12 bases between them. The CDR3 is made up of 15 amino acids. The CDR3 coding sequence is TGTGCCAGCAGCGTAGGTGGACAGTATCCCGGGGAGCTGTTTTTT. Encoded protein: CASSVGGQYPGELFF.

This clone is medium-sized by share. The gene calls are TRBV5-6 and TRBJ2-6; D unresolved. From germline, CDR1 is SGHDT and CDR2 YYEEEE. Deletions cut 0 bases from V and 1 base from J, with 8 bases between. This CDR3 spans 16 amino acids. The CDR3 is CASSLVGGSGANVLTF. CDR3 DNA: TGTGCCAGCAGCTTGGTAGGTGGTTCTGGGGCCAACGTCCTGACTTTC.

The rearrangement joins TRBV19 to TRBJ1-2; unclear D gene. Trimming took off 3 bases at V and 3 bases at J, with 11 bases between the two ends. Looked up from germline, CDR1 is LNHDA and CDR2 is SQIVND (reference sequence). The CDR3 is 14 amino acids. CDR3 in amino acids: CASSISGSYYGYTF. The CDR3 DNA reads as TGTGCCAGTAGTATTTCAGGCAGCTACTATGGCTACACCTTC. The variable domain in full, completed from reference TRBV19 and TRBJ1-2, reads DGGITQSPKYLFRKEGQNVTLSCEQNLNHDAMYWYRQDPGQGLRLIYYSQIVNDFQKGDIAEGYSVSREKKESFPLTVTSAQKNPTAFYLCASSISGSYYGYTFGSGTRLTVV.

V usage is TRBV4-1 and J usage is TRBJ1-1, with 12 positions matching TRBD1. This CDR3 is 17 amino acids long. V shed 3 bases and J 3 bases; nucleotides not matched to a gene: 8. Germline V CDR1 and CDR2: MGHRA, YSYEKL. Written as DNA, the CDR3 is TGCGCCAGCAGCCACCCGGGACAGGGGGCCTTCGACACTGAAGCTTTCTTT. Its protein is CASSHPGQGAFDTEAFF.

The chain employs TRBV5-1 and TRBJ2-3; TRBD2 is a possible D gene (6 bases). The CDR3 covers 16 residues. Trimming shortened V by 4 bases and J by 4 bases, and 19 bases separated the two germline ends. Germline lookup yields CDR1 SGHRS and CDR2 YFSETQ. CDR3 in amino acids: CASSRAGTTLSDTQYF. In DNA, the CDR3 is TGCGCCAGCAGCCGGGCGGGGACCACCCTTTCAGATACGCAGTATTTT.

This clone is deemed medium-sized. This chain joins TRBV20-1 and TRBJ1-1; D gene ambiguous. The V end was cut by 2 bases, the J end by 10 bases, with 11 bases between. The CDR3 consists of 11 residues. The germline V gene has CDR1 DFQATT and CDR2 SNEGSKA (reference sequence). The CDR3 loop is CSARSTPGAFF. In nucleotides, the CDR3 is TGCAGTGCTAGAAGCACACCCGGAGCTTTCTTT.

The chain employs TRBV29-1 and TRBJ2-1; possibly TRBD1 for D (5 bases). V lost 3 bases and J lost 0, with 9 bases in between. The V gene's germline CDR1 is SQVTM and CDR2 ANQGSEA. The CDR3 is made up of 14 amino acids. CDR3 nucleotide sequence: TGCAGCGTTGAGGGGCCAAGCTCCTACAATGAGCAGTTCTTC. Its translation: CSVEGPSSYNEQFF.

V and J are TRBV30 and TRBJ1-2, with D possibly being TRBD1 (5 bases). The V gene lost 5 bases and the J gene lost 4 bases, with 17 bases spanning the gap. CDR3 length equals 14 residues. The germline V gene has CDR1 GTSNPN and CDR2 SVGIG (reference sequence). In DNA, the CDR3 is TGTGCCTGGTCCGGGACTGAAAATTTCTATGGCTACACCTTC. It encodes CAWSGTENFYGYTF.

The V and J genes are TRBV18 and TRBJ2-5, with D possibly being TRBD1 (5 bases). This CDR3 region has 15 residues. Germline lookup yields CDR1 KGHSH and CDR2 LQKENI. V shed 2 bases and J shed 6 bases, with 16 bases lying between them. The CDR3 DNA follows: TGTGCCAGCTCACCATCAATCAGGGAATGGAAGACCCAGTACTTC. It is translated as CASSPSIREWKTQYF.

The chain combines TRBV4-1 with TRBJ2-2; 8 nucleotides match TRBD1. The junction had 4 bases not matched to a gene; V was cut back by 4 bases and J by 0 bases. The germline gives CDR1 MGHRA, CDR2 YSYEKL. This CDR3 is built from 16 residues. Here the CDR3 reads CASSLQGAANTGELFF. The CDR3, as DNA: TGCGCCAGCAGCCTGCAGGGGGCCGCGAACACCGGGGAGCTGTTTTTT.

The chain carries TRBV5-1 and TRBJ2-7; TRBD1 agrees at 11 bases. Germline CDR1 is SGHRS and CDR2 is YFSETQ. The CDR3 covers 17 residues. The V segment lost 9 bases and the J segment 2 bases; nucleotides outside the gene matches: 16. For the CDR3, the DNA is TGCGCCACCAAGAGGGCCCCGGGGGACAGGGGGACCTACGAGCAGTACTTC. Its protein is CATKRAPGDRGTYEQYF.

The chain employs TRBV2 and TRBJ2-1; weak D call: TRBD1 (6 bases). The CDR3 extends over 12 amino acids. V lost 8 bases to trimming and J lost 3 bases, with 8 bases between them. CDR1 and CDR2 from the germline V gene are SNHLY and FYNNEI. The CDR3 coding sequence is TGTGCCAGCGGACAGCTCTACAATGAGCAGTTCTTC. Translated, it gives CASGQLYNEQFF.

This clone was recorded a few times. The V call is TRBV11-2, the J call TRBJ1-6; TRBD1 is a possible D gene (5 bases). CDR1 and CDR2 from the germline V gene are SGHAT and FQNNGV. V lost 5 bases and J lost 5, with 25 bases in between. The CDR3 is 19 amino acids. The CDR3 here is CASSLIRGGRTSNNSPLHF. The CDR3 DNA is TGTGCCAGCAGCCTTATTAGGGGAGGACGGACAAGTAATAATTCACCCCTCCACTTT.

Of note for this clone: Other nucleotide sequences in the sample specify the same CDR3. This rearrangement joins TRBV5-1 to TRBJ1-6, with D possibly matching TRBD1 (5 bases). Deletions cut 3 bases from V and 0 bases from J, with 10 bases between. CDR3 length: 16 residues. Looked up from germline, CDR1 is SGHRS and CDR2 is YFSETQ. The CDR3 loop is CASSSQGSSYNSPLHF. Written as DNA, the CDR3 is TGCGCCAGCAGCTCTCAGGGAAGCTCCTATAATTCACCCCTCCACTTT.

The chain combines TRBV4-1 with TRBJ2-1, with D maybe TRBD1 (6 bases). Trimming removed 1 base at V and 4 bases at J, with 14 bases between. The germline gives CDR1 MGHRA, CDR2 YSYEKL. The CDR3 runs to 16 residues. The CDR3 region is CASSQVAGTLYNEQFF. The CDR3, as DNA: TGCGCCAGCAGCCAAGTCGCCGGGACACTTTACAATGAGCAGTTCTTC.

This chain links TRBV9 with TRBJ2-3, with D perhaps matching TRBD2 (7 bases). CDR1 is SGDLS and CDR2 is YYNGEE in the germline V gene. CDR3 length: 14 residues. Trimming took off 4 bases at V and 4 bases at J, with 13 bases between the two ends. The CDR3 region is CASSLEGGPDTQYF. CDR3 DNA: TGTGCCAGCAGCCTAGAGGGGGGGCCAGATACGCAGTATTTT.

This chain uses TRBV1 with TRBJ2-2; no check of the table's D call, TRBD2, against the DNA was made. TRBV1 is a listed pseudogene. The length of the CDR3 is 18 residues. CDR3 in amino acids: CTSSQDRYAGGNTGELFF. CDR3 bases: TGCACCAGCAGCCAAGATCGCTATGCGGGGGGGAACACCGGGGAGCTGTTTTTT.

This chain joins TRBV18 and TRBJ1-1; D remains unclear. This CDR3 region has 15 residues. Trimming took 6 bases from V and 5 from J, leaving 19 bases between them. Germline assignment: CDR1 KGHSH and CDR2 LQKENI. The CDR3 loop reads CASSQNQNRGTEAFF. CDR3 DNA: TGTGCCAGCTCTCAGAACCAAAACAGAGGTACTGAAGCTTTCTTT.

By frequency in the sample, this clone is medium-sized. The chain carries TRBV19 and TRBJ1-6; 9 bases map to TRBD1. CDR1 is LNHDA and CDR2 is SQIVND in the germline V gene (reference sequence). Losses at the gene ends were 5 bases for V and 4 bases for J; bases not matched to a gene: 0. The CDR3 loop spans 14 amino acids. The DNA for the CDR3 is TGTGCCAGTAGTGGACAGGGGTATAATTCACCCCTCCACTTT. This sequence encodes CASSGQGYNSPLHF.

Relative to its sample, this clone is medium-sized (0.01 to 0.1%). This sequence joins TRBV30 and TRBJ2-1, with D maybe TRBD1 (6 bases). Trimming pared 3 bases from V and 9 bases from J, leaving 15 bases between. This CDR3 is built from 13 residues. Germline CDR1 GTSNPN, CDR2 SVGIG (reference sequence). The CDR3 sequence: CAWSEITGSEQFF. In nucleotides, the CDR3 is TGTGCCTGGAGCGAAATAACAGGGAGTGAGCAGTTCTTC. The full variable domain, completed using reference TRBV30 and TRBJ2-1, is SQTIHQWPATLVQPVGSPLSLECTVEGTSNPNLYWYRQAAGRGLQLLFYSVGIGQISSEVPQNLSASRPQDRQFILSSKKLLLSDSGFYLCAWSEITGSEQFFGPGTRLTVL.

The chain combines TRBV27 with TRBJ2-2, with TRBD1 as a possible D gene (7 bases). Between the trimmed V and J ends, which lost 0 bases and 0 bases, there was a span of 14 bases. Germline CDR1 is MNHEY and CDR2 is SMNVEV (reference sequence). This CDR3 has 18 amino acids. The CDR3: CASSLSRVRGANTGELFF. The CDR3 coding sequence is TGTGCCAGCAGTTTATCCCGGGTCAGGGGGGCGAACACCGGGGAGCTGTTTTTT.

The chain uses TRBV10-3 and TRBJ2-3; 7 positions agree with TRBD2. The germline V gene encodes CDR1 ENHRY and CDR2 SYGVKD. V trimming: 3 bases; J trimming: 4 bases; junction bases outside the gene matches: 10. The length of the CDR3 is 16 residues. The CDR3 coding sequence is TGTGCCATCAGTGACTTTGGGCCTAGCGGAGCAGATACGCAGTATTTT. Protein product: CAISDFGPSGADTQYF.

In its sample, this clone is medium-sized. The V gene is TRBV10-1, the J gene TRBJ1-6; the D is unclear. V lost 0 bases, J lost 9 bases, and 15 bases lay in between. The germline gives CDR1 WNHNN, CDR2 SYGVQD (reference sequence). The CDR3 consists of 16 residues. In DNA form, the CDR3 reads TGCGCCAGCAGTGAGTCGGCTTTGGGGTTCGGTTCACCCCTCCACTTT. It is translated as CASSESALGFGSPLHF.